A single sample gave rise to the 23 T cell receptor beta chains below, sequenced in a study of cytomegalovirus exposure and HLA in healthy donors. The PCR used 60 Vbeta and 13 Jbeta primers. Using immunoSEQ multiplex PCR, the repertoire was profiled, and TCRdb retains in-frame clones only, with some absent. This table has some 140,000 clones, 65% to 80% appearing once. Sequenced material: PBMCs. The origin of the receptors is a male donor in good health and CMV-seropositive.

The chain uses TRBV20-1 and TRBJ2-1, with TRBD1 matching 9 bases. The CDR3 is 10 residues long. The trim removed 3 bases at V and 14 bases at J, leaving 2 bases unmatched. Germline V gene lookup returns CDR1 DFQATT and CDR2 SNEGSKA (reference sequence). DNA of the CDR3: TGCAGTGCTAGCGGGGACAGGGAGTTCTTC. This encodes CSASGDREFF.

The chain carries TRBV5-1 and TRBJ1-2; tentative D call: TRBD1 (6 bases). The CDR3 length is 17 residues. Germline-derived CDR1 and CDR2 are SGHRS and YFSETQ. Between the trimmed V and J ends, which lost 0 bases and 4 bases, there was a span of 19 bases. CDR3 nucleotide sequence: TGCGCCAGCAGCTTGGATCCGGGACACTCGTTAAGCTATGGCTACACCTTC. This sequence encodes CASSLDPGHSLSYGYTF.

The chain uses TRBV15 and TRBJ1-5; D possibly corresponds to TRBD1 (5 bases). Per germline, CDR1 LNHNV and CDR2 YYDKDF (reference sequence). The CDR3 is 15 residues long. V lost 5 bases and J lost 0, with 11 bases in between. The CDR3 sequence is CATSPDGGSNQPQHF. For the CDR3, the DNA is TGTGCCACCAGCCCAGACGGGGGTAGCAATCAGCCCCAGCATTTT.

V and J are TRBV5-1 and TRBJ1-3, with a possible D match to TRBD1 (5 bases). V lost 5 bases, J lost 3 bases, and 12 bases lay in between. Germline V gene sequence: CDR1 SGHRS, CDR2 YFSETQ. CDR3 size: 14 residues. CDR3 protein: CASRPGDRGNTIYF. The CDR3 DNA reads TGCGCCAGCAGGCCGGGGGACCGTGGAAACACCATATATTTT.

On this clone itself: The same CDR3 also results from other DNA sequences found in this sample. Here the CDR3 reads CSVQDRVHTGELFF. DNA of the CDR3: TGCAGCGTACAGGACAGGGTTCACACCGGGGAGCTGTTTTTT. The genes are TRBV29-1 and TRBJ2-2, with 8 bases that match TRBD1. The CDR3 contains 14 residues. Germline V gene sequence: CDR1 SQVTM, CDR2 ANQGSEA. V gave up 6 bases and J gave up 3 bases; unmatched junction bases: 6.

This clone was counted once. This rearrangement joins TRBV27 to TRBJ1-2; TRBD1 aligns across 7 bases. V lost 4 bases to trimming and J lost 3 bases; unmatched junction nucleotides: 5. The length of the CDR3 is 14 residues. Per germline, CDR1 MNHEY and CDR2 SMNVEV (reference sequence). The CDR3 region is CASSYTGTDYGYTF. The CDR3 DNA reads as TGTGCCAGCAGTTATACAGGGACAGACTATGGCTACACCTTC.

This clone has more than one count but fewer than ten. The chain uses TRBV7-9 and TRBJ1-4; 9 bases map to TRBD1. The germline CDR1 and CDR2 sequences are SEHNR and FQNEAQ (reference sequence). This CDR3 is built from 15 residues. The ends lost 3 bases at V and 6 bases at J; junction bases unmatched: 5. The CDR3 protein is CASSLGQGLDEKLFF. The CDR3 bases are TGTGCCAGCAGCTTGGGACAGGGTTTGGATGAAAAACTGTTTTTT.

This clone was observed a handful of times. The chain carries TRBV6-1 and TRBJ1-1; D ambiguous. The CDR3 has 15 amino acids. CDR1 is MNHNS and CDR2 is SASEGT in the germline V gene. V lost 6 bases, J lost 1 base, and 15 bases lay in between. CDR3 loop: CASSENPVGNTEAFF. The DNA of the CDR3 is TGTGCCAGCAGCGAAAACCCCGTCGGGAACACTGAAGCTTTCTTT.

The genes are TRBV5-5 and TRBJ2-1, with a weak D call TRBD2 (5 bases). Germline V gives CDR1 SGHKS, CDR2 YYEKEE (reference sequence). The V and J ends lost 0 bases and 5 bases respectively, with 21 bases between them. The CDR3 has 18 amino acids. Here the CDR3 reads CASSLELSGWMFDNEQFF. Here the CDR3 DNA reads TGTGCCAGCAGCTTGGAACTCTCGGGGTGGATGTTTGACAATGAGCAGTTCTTC.

The rearrangement links TRBV11-2 to TRBJ1-2, with no clear D. This CDR3 region has 13 residues. CDR1 SGHAT and CDR2 FQNNGV come from the germline V gene. Between the trimmed V and J ends, which lost 0 bases and 6 bases, there was a span of 8 bases. CDR3 nucleotide sequence: TGTGCCAGCAGCTTAGATCCCACGGATGGCTACACCTTC. Its protein product is CASSLDPTDGYTF.

The chain joins TRBV11-3 to TRBJ2-5; 7 positions agree with TRBD1. This CDR3 is 13 amino acids long. Germline V CDR1 and CDR2: SGHNT, YENEEA. V shed 5 bases and J 6 bases; nucleotides not matched to a gene: 6. The CDR3 region is CASSPNRGKTQYF. The CDR3, as DNA: TGTGCCAGCAGCCCCAACAGGGGAAAGACCCAGTACTTC. Complete variable domain (other parts from reference TRBV11-3 and TRBJ2-5): EAGVVQSPRYKIIEKKQPVAFWCNPISGHNTLYWYLQNLGQGPELLIRYENEEAVDDSQLPKDRFSAERLKGVDSTLKIQPAELGDSAVYLCASSPNRGKTQYFGPGTRLLVL.

This chain connects TRBV9 to TRBJ2-6; the D is unclear. Trimming took off 0 bases at V and 0 bases at J, with 4 bases between the two ends. This CDR3 spans 15 amino acids. Germline V gene sequence: CDR1 SGDLS, CDR2 YYNGEE. In DNA, the CDR3 is TGTGCCAGCAGCGTAGCTTCCTCTGGGGCCAACGTCCTGACTTTC. It encodes CASSVASSGANVLTF.

This chain connects TRBV9 to TRBJ2-5; the match to TRBD2 covers 7 bases. Germline V gene sequence: CDR1 SGDLS, CDR2 YYNGEE. V was pared by 1 base and J by 5 bases, with 8 bases of the junction left unmatched. The CDR3 spans 15 residues. CDR3 nucleotides: TGTGCCAGCAGCGTAAGGGGTGTTAGCGGGGAGACCCAGTACTTC. Translated: CASSVRGVSGETQYF. Complete variable domain (other parts from reference TRBV9 and TRBJ2-5): DSGVTQTPKHLITATGQRVTLRCSPRSGDLSVYWYQQSLDQGLQFLIQYYNGEERAKGNILERFSAQQFPDLHSELNLSSLELGDSALYFCASSVRGVSGETQYFGPGTRLLVL.

The chain is built from TRBV29-1 and TRBJ2-1, with TRBD1 matching over 8 bases. V was pared by 4 bases and J by 0 bases, with 5 bases of the junction left unmatched. Germline V gene data show CDR1 as SQVTM and CDR2 as ANQGSEA. The CDR3 is 15 residues long. The CDR3 protein is CSVGTGTSSYNEQFF. The CDR3 DNA is TGCAGCGTTGGGACAGGGACAAGCTCCTACAATGAGCAGTTCTTC.

The chain carries TRBV19 and TRBJ1-1, with 7 bases that match TRBD1. V shed 6 bases and J 4 bases; nucleotides not matched to a gene: 11. This CDR3 spans 15 amino acids. Germline values: CDR1 LNHDA, CDR2 SQIVND (reference sequence). CDR3 DNA sequence: TGTGCCAGTAGATGGGAAGGGGGCGCGGCCACTGAAGCTTTCTTT. It encodes CASRWEGGAATEAFF.

The chain is built from TRBV7-6 and TRBJ2-1; TRBD1 matches at 9 bases. CDR3 size: 17 residues. Trimming at V came to 5 bases and at J to 5 bases, leaving 13 bases not matched to a gene. The germline V gene has CDR1 SGHVS and CDR2 FNYEAQ. The chain's CDR3 is CASSPEQGAFPNNEQFF. CDR3 bases: TGTGCCAGCAGCCCAGAACAGGGGGCTTTCCCCAACAATGAGCAGTTCTTC.

The rearrangement links TRBV10-3 to TRBJ2-5; the match to TRBD1 covers 7 bases. Germline V lookup: CDR1 ENHRY, CDR2 SYGVKD. The trim removed 0 bases at V and 4 bases at J, leaving 5 bases unmatched. The CDR3 length is 15 residues. CDR3 DNA: TGTGCCATCAGTGAGTCGACAGGGTTTAGAGAGACCCAGTACTTC. The encoded protein is CAISESTGFRETQYF.

The gene calls are TRBV5-4 and TRBJ2-2; D is perhaps TRBD2 (6 bases). The CDR3 runs to 16 residues. V shed 6 bases and J shed 8 bases, with 23 bases lying between them. Germline V gene sequence: CDR1 SGHNT, CDR2 YYREEE (reference sequence). CDR3 DNA sequence: TGTGCCAGCAAACAGACTAGTGCGGATAACGGGGGGGAGCTGTTTTTT. It translates to CASKQTSADNGGELFF.

Here the CDR3 reads CASSLSLSTDTQYF. The CDR3 DNA reads as TGTGCCAGCAGCTTATCCCTCTCCACAGATACGCAGTATTTT. The V and J genes are TRBV7-6 and TRBJ2-3; D unresolved. Per germline, CDR1 SGHVS and CDR2 FNYEAQ. V lost 2 bases to trimming and J lost 2 bases, with 8 bases between them. The CDR3 sequence is 14 residues long.

The rearrangement links TRBV7-9 to TRBJ2-7; D ambiguous. Germline V CDR1 and CDR2: SEHNR, FQNEAQ (reference sequence). CDR3 length equals 13 residues. Trimming pared 1 base from V and 3 bases from J, leaving 7 bases between. As DNA, the CDR3 is TGTGCCAGCAGCTTAGGGTCCGGCTACGAGCAGTACTTC. Amino acids: CASSLGSGYEQYF.

The chain carries TRBV7-6 and TRBJ2-3; perhaps TRBD2 as D (5 bases). There are 16 residues in the CDR3. Germline assignment: CDR1 SGHVS and CDR2 FNYEAQ. V gave up 1 base and J gave up 5 bases, with 16 bases separating them. CDR3 residues: CASSLGWAGGGDTQYF. The CDR3 region has the DNA TGTGCCAGCAGCTTAGGATGGGCGGGTGGTGGAGATACGCAGTATTTT.

V usage is TRBV18 and J usage is TRBJ1-2; D is undetermined. V dropped 0 bases and J dropped 0 bases, with 8 bases sitting between them. The CDR3 covers 15 residues. The germline V gene encodes CDR1 KGHSH and CDR2 LQKENI. The CDR3 nucleotides are TGTGCCAGCTCACCACCGGAGGCGTCTAACTATGGCTACACCTTC. It yields the protein CASSPPEASNYGYTF.

The rearrangement joins TRBV9 to TRBJ2-1, with TRBD2 identical over 10 bases. The V segment lost 3 bases and the J segment 7 bases; nucleotides outside the gene matches: 7. The CDR3 contains 15 residues. Germline CDR1 reads SGDLS; CDR2 reads YYNGEE. In DNA, the CDR3 is TGTGCCAGCAGCGAACTAGCGGGAAATGGAAATGAGCAGTTCTTC. It translates to CASSELAGNGNEQFF. Together with reference TRBV9 and TRBJ2-1, the CDR3 gives the full variable domain: DSGVTQTPKHLITATGQRVTLRCSPRSGDLSVYWYQQSLDQGLQFLIQYYNGEERAKGNILERFSAQQFPDLHSELNLSSLELGDSALYFCASSELAGNGNEQFFGPGTRLTVL.